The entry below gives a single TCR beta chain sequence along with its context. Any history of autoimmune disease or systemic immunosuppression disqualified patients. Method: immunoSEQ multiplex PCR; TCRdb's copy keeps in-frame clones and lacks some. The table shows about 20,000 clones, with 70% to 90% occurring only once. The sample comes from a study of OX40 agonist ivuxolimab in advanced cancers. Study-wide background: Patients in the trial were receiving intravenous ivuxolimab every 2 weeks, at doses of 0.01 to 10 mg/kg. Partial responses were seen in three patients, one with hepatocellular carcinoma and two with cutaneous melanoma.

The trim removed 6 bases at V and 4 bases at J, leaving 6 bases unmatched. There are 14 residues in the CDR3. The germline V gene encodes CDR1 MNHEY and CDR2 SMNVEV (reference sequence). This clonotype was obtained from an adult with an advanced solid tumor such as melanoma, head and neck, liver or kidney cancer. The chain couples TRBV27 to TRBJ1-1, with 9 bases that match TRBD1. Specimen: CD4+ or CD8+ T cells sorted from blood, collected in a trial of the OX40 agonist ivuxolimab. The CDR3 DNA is TGTGCCAGCAGAGTGACAGGGGGTTTCACTGAAGCTTTCTTT. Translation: CASRVTGGFTEAFF.